These 21 T cell receptor beta chains came from one sample sequenced in a study of HIV-infected patients and healthy controls (dated by TCRdb to 2014 to 2015). The library was produced with 5' RACE. For sequencing, an Illumina MiSeq was employed. Using SuperScript III with primers targeting the alpha and beta constant regions, approximately 500 ng of RNA was reverse transcribed. Separate alpha and beta chain libraries were generated by chain-specific third strand synthesis with multiplexing indices. The raw public data were reprocessed by TCRdb itself: fastp quality trimming at Q25, MiXCR clonotype calling, in-frame beta chains only. Every CDR3 protein is listed once, alongside the most common genes and DNA of its rows. Within this sample are about 9,600 distinct CDR3 sequences, with roughly 7% of them counted one time only. About 34% of the sample goes to the ten largest clones. Since whole blood was used without any cell fractionation, the repertoire reflected all peripheral T cells in unsorted form.

This specimen consisted of blood, obtained before antiretroviral therapy. All receptors come from an adult with HIV infection.

The sample holds many counts of this clonotype. The gene calls are TRBV18 and TRBJ2-7; tentatively, D is TRBD2 (5 bases). V was cut by 3 bases and J by 6 bases, with 21 bases left in between. Germline V gene sequence: CDR1 KGHSH, CDR2 LQKENI. The CDR3 covers 16 residues. CDR3 nucleotides: TGTGCCAGCTCACCGCTTACTAGTCGCACCCTCTCCGAGCAGTACTTC. Protein product: CASSPLTSRTLSEQYF.

This clonotype was observed many times. The V gene is TRBV20-1, the J gene TRBJ1-3; 8 bases match TRBD1. The V gene's germline CDR1 is DFQATT and CDR2 SNEGSKA (reference sequence). This CDR3 is built from 14 residues. V gave up 6 bases and J gave up 2 bases; unmatched junction bases: 6. Written as DNA, the CDR3 is TGCAGTGCCACCCAGGGGGCAGCTGGAAACACCATATATTTT. It is translated as CSATQGAAGNTIYF.

This clonotype was counted ten times or more. This sequence joins TRBV12-3 or TRBV12-4 and TRBJ1-1; D call uncertain. The V end lost 2 bases, the J end lost 6 bases, and 7 bases lay between the germline ends. This CDR3 region has 12 residues. The CDR3 region has the DNA TGTGCCAGCAGTTTAATGGGGTCTGAAGCTTTCTTT. This translates into CASSLMGSEAFF.

This clonotype was detected many times. The chain has TRBV6-5 and TRBJ1-3; the D gene is possibly TRBD1 (6 bases). In germline, CDR1 is MNHEY, CDR2 SVGAGI. V was trimmed by 6 bases and J by 0 bases, leaving 12 bases between them. The CDR3 runs 15 residues. CDR3 sequence: CASSQGGSSGNTIYF. As DNA, the CDR3 is TGTGCCAGCAGCCAAGGGGGGAGCTCTGGAAACACCATATATTTT.

This clonotype showed up many times. J is TRBJ2-5 and V is TRBV7-9, with D unclear. The CDR3 has 14 amino acids. Trimming took 4 bases from V and 4 from J, leaving 13 bases between them. CDR1 is SEHNR and CDR2 is FQNEAQ in the germline V gene (reference sequence). CDR3 nucleotides: TGTGCCAGCAGCTCCGGCATCACCAGAGAGACCCAGTACTTC. Translating it yields CASSSGITRETQYF.

This clonotype was seen repeatedly, ten times or more. The chain combines TRBV14 with TRBJ1-1; the match to TRBD1 covers 9 bases. The CDR3 is made up of 15 amino acids. The germline V gene encodes CDR1 SGHDN and CDR2 FVKESK. V was clipped by 4 bases and J by 11 bases; unmatched bases: 14. The CDR3 coding sequence is TGTGCCAGCAGCCTTGCCGGGACAGGGAACTCACCCGCTTTCTTT. Residues: CASSLAGTGNSPAFF.

This clonotype came up a few times. The V call is TRBV4-2, the J call TRBJ2-7; maybe TRBD2 (5 bases). The CDR3 contains 14 residues. V was trimmed by 0 bases and J by 4 bases, leaving 10 bases between them. CDR1 and CDR2 from the germline V gene are LGHNA and YNFKEQ. The CDR3 reads CASSQEGLAYEQYF. CDR3 DNA sequence: TGTGCCAGCAGCCAAGAAGGGCTAGCTTACGAGCAGTACTTC.

This clonotype was observed a few times. This chain uses TRBV19 with TRBJ1-2; D not certain. From germline, CDR1 is LNHDA and CDR2 SQIVND (reference sequence). The CDR3 loop spans 16 amino acids. V shed 2 bases and J shed 4 bases, with 17 bases lying between them. The DNA for the CDR3 is TGTGCCAGTAGTATACGCCCTGGTCCGGACGCCTATGGCTACACCTTC. Its translation is CASSIRPGPDAYGYTF.

This clonotype was counted a few times. This chain connects TRBV11-2 to TRBJ2-5; D remains unclear. This CDR3 is built from 17 residues. V was clipped by 0 bases and J by 1 base, with 15 bases between them. CDR1 and CDR2 from the germline V gene are SGHAT and FQNNGV. In DNA form, the CDR3 reads TGTGCCAGCAGCTTAGAAGCGCTGGGCCGTGGCCAAGAGACCCAGTACTTC. It yields the protein CASSLEALGRGQETQYF. Using reference TRBV11-2 and TRBJ2-5 for the parts outside the CDR3, the full variable domain is EAGVAQSPRYKIIEKRQSVAFWCNPISGHATLYWYQQILGQGPKLLIQFQNNGVVDDSQLPKDRFSAERLKGVDSTLKIQPAKLEDSAVYLCASSLEALGRGQETQYFGPGTRLLVL.

This clonotype was counted many times. The chain recombines TRBV7-9 with TRBJ2-5; D might be TRBD2 (5 bases). Germline V CDR1 and CDR2: SEHNR, FQNEAQ (reference sequence). There are 16 residues in the CDR3. The ends were cut back, 2 bases at V and 0 bases at J, with 13 bases in the middle. CDR3 residues: CASSLNGVWYQETQYF. As DNA, the CDR3 is TGTGCCAGCAGCTTAAACGGGGTCTGGTACCAAGAGACCCAGTACTTC.

At least ten counts were recorded for this clonotype. The chain joins TRBV30 to TRBJ1-2; D is unresolved. The CDR3 is 12 amino acids. Trimming shortened V by 3 bases and J by 13 bases, and 18 bases separated the two germline ends. Germline values: CDR1 GTSNPN, CDR2 SVGIG (reference sequence). The CDR3 nucleotides are TGTGCCTGGAGGCCGACGGGTGGCCCCGCCACCTTC. It codes for CAWRPTGGPATF. Filled out from reference TRBV30 and TRBJ1-2, the complete variable domain reads SQTIHQWPATLVQPVGSPLSLECTVEGTSNPNLYWYRQAAGRGLQLLFYSVGIGQISSEVPQNLSASRPQDRQFILSSKKLLLSDSGFYLCAWRPTGGPATFGSGTRLTVV.

The V call is TRBV10-3, the J call TRBJ2-2, with no clear D. Germline assignment: CDR1 ENHRY and CDR2 SYGVKD. V was shortened by 11 bases and J by 1 base, with 14 bases between the two germline ends. This CDR3 has 14 residues. The CDR3 DNA follows: TGTGCCCAATCACCGGAGTTGAACACCGGGGAGCTGTTTTTT. It encodes CAQSPELNTGELFF.

This clonotype was recorded at least ten times. V and J are TRBV9 and TRBJ1-5, with unresolved D. V was clipped by 0 bases and J by 6 bases, with 7 bases between them. Germline V CDR1 and CDR2: SGDLS, YYNGEE. This CDR3 is 13 amino acids long. In DNA form, the CDR3 reads TGTGCCAGCAGCGTAGACGGGAGTCAGCCCCAGCATTTT. Translating gives CASSVDGSQPQHF.

This clonotype appeared a few times. The germline gene is not matched at one end of the junction; a read error may be the cause. The J gene is TRBJ1-2, the V gene TRBV3-1; TRBD1 might be the D (5 bases). This CDR3 is built from 12 residues. CDR1 and CDR2 from the germline V gene are LGHDT and YNNKEL (reference sequence). Written as DNA, the CDR3 is TGTGCCAGCAGCCAAGAAGGTCGGGGCCACTCCTTC. Translating gives CASSQEGRGHSF.

This clonotype came up many times. The rearrangement joins TRBV9 to TRBJ1-2; weak D call: TRBD1 (5 bases). V lost 0 bases, J lost 4 bases, and 10 bases lay in between. CDR3 size: 14 residues. Germline lookup yields CDR1 SGDLS and CDR2 YYNGEE. The CDR3, as DNA: TGTGCCAGCAGCGTAGAGGGCAGGGCCTATGGCTACACCTTC. Its protein is CASSVEGRAYGYTF.

This clonotype was picked up a small number of times. The CDR3 reads CTSSQVIAYEQYF. The CDR3 bases are TGCACCAGCAGCCAAGTCATCGCCTACGAGCAGTACTTC. The chain links TRBV1 to TRBJ2-7. TRBV1 is termed a pseudogene. There are 13 residues in the CDR3.

This clonotype was picked up a small number of times. This chain uses TRBV9 with TRBJ2-2; 7 positions match TRBD2. V lost 1 base to trimming and J lost 6 bases; unmatched junction nucleotides: 12. Germline V gene data show CDR1 as SGDLS and CDR2 as YYNGEE. This CDR3 is built from 17 residues. This chain's CDR3 is CASSVHPGDYRAGELFF. In DNA, the CDR3 is TGTGCCAGCAGCGTACACCCGGGGGACTACCGGGCCGGGGAGCTGTTTTTT.

This clonotype was seen many times. V usage is TRBV5-1 and J usage is TRBJ2-7, with D perhaps matching TRBD1 (5 bases). Trimming took off 4 bases at V and 4 bases at J, with 18 bases between the two ends. This CDR3 is 15 amino acids long. Germline CDR1 and CDR2: SGHRS and YFSETQ. The CDR3 DNA reads as TGCGCCAGCAGCCCCTCCGACGGACACCTTTACGAGCAGTACTTC. Translating gives CASSPSDGHLYEQYF.

In its sample, this clonotype is large. The chain carries TRBV12-3 or TRBV12-4 and TRBJ2-5, with D perhaps matching TRBD2 (7 bases). The length of the CDR3 is 16 residues. The V end lost 7 bases, the J end lost 0 bases, and 18 bases lay between the germline ends. CDR3 coding DNA: TGTGCCAGCACCATAAGCGGGACAACGTACCAAGAGACCCAGTACTTC. Protein: CASTISGTTYQETQYF.

In its sample, this clonotype was seen many times. V usage is TRBV6-5 and J usage is TRBJ2-7; TRBD2 aligns across 13 bases. V gave up 0 bases and J gave up 3 bases; unmatched junction bases: 2. The CDR3 covers 16 residues. From germline, CDR1 is MNHEY and CDR2 SVGAGI. The CDR3 loop reads CASSYSTSGGIYEQYF. The CDR3 DNA is TGTGCCAGCAGTTACTCGACTAGCGGGGGGATCTACGAGCAGTACTTC.

This clonotype was seen ten or more times. V and J are TRBV20-1 and TRBJ2-5; the D gene could be TRBD1 or TRBD2 (5 bases each). V shed 2 bases and J shed 2 bases, with 12 bases lying between them. Germline loops: CDR1 DFQATT, CDR2 SNEGSKA (reference sequence). CDR3 size: 14 residues. CDR3 sequence: CSARPGTKQETQYF. The CDR3 DNA follows: TGCAGTGCTAGACCCGGGACCAAACAAGAGACCCAGTACTTC.